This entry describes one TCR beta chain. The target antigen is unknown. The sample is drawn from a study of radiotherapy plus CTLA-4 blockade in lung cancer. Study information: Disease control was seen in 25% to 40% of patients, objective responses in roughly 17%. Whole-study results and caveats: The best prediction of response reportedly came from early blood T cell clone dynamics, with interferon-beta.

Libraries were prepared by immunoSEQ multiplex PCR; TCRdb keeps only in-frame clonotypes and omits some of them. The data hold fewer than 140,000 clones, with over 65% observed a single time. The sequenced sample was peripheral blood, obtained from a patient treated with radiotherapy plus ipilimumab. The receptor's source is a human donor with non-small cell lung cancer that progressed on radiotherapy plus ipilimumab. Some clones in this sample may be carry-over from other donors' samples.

CDR3 residues: CASSLTSGEETQYF. The CDR3, as DNA: TGCGCCAGCAGCCTGACTAGCGGGGAGGAGACCCAGTACTTC. The chain links TRBV10-2 to TRBJ2-5, with 11 bases lining up with TRBD2. After removal of 6 bases from V and 5 bases from J, the junction contained 5 bases not matched to a gene. Germline V CDR1 and CDR2: WSHSY, SAAADI. This CDR3 spans 14 amino acids.